This TCR beta chain was sequenced for a study of spatial heterogeneity in lung cancer. Study summary: TCR and UMI combinations that were unique each appeared, on average, more than ten times in raw reads.

The time point is: sample taken at primary tumor resection. No cells were sorted before sequencing. The whole RNA sequenced was extracted from tumor, nontumor lung or frozen PBMC. The donors were 70 or so patients with non-small cell lung cancer that was early-stage and untreated. Germline CDR1 and CDR2: MNHEY and SMNVEV (reference sequence). The V end lost 2 bases, the J end lost 5 bases, and 7 bases lay between the germline ends. The CDR3 has 13 residues. This clonotype was picked up many times. Its cognate antigen is unknown. General study points: Expanded tumor TCRs that were ubiquitous appeared in blood more at resection than follow-up.

TCRdb re-called the 5' RACE reads through MiXCR, storing one row per CDR3 protein. Here the sample spans 75,000 to 85,000 distinct CDR3 sequences, about 20% being singletons. The rearrangement uses TRBV27 and TRBJ1-5, with D perhaps matching TRBD1 (6 bases). The sequenced sample was PBMCs, obtained at surgery. This receptor was identified in a male donor with early-stage non-small cell lung cancer. The CDR3 region is CASSLHRDQPQHF. CDR3 coding DNA: TGTGCCAGCAGTTTACACAGGGATCAGCCCCAGCATTTT.